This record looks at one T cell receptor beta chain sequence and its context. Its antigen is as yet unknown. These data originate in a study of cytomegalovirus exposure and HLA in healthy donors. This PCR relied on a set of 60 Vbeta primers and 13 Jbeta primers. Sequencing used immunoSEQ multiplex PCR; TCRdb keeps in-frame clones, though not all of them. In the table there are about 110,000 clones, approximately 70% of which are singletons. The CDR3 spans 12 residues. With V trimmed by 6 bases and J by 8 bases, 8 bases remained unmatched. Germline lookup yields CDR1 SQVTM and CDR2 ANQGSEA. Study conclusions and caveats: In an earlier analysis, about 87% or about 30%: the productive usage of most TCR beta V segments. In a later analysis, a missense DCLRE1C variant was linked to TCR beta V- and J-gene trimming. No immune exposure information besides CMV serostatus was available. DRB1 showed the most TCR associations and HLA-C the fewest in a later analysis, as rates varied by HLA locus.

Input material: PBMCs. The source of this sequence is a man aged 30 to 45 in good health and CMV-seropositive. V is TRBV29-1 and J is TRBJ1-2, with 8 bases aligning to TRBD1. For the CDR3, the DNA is TGCAGCGTCCCGGACAGGGCGGGCGGCTACACCTTC. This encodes CSVPDRAGGYTF.